The clone carrying this TCR beta chain was detected ten times or more. What it recognizes is unknown. These data originate in a study of Graves' ophthalmopathy and Graves' hyperthyroidism. Whole-study findings and limits: A model of 13 signatures distinguished ophthalmopathy from stable hyperthyroidism at under 90% sensitivity and approximately 77% specificity.

RNA transcripts were the template, and TCR beta CDR3 regions were amplified from them. An initial RT-PCR round employing HTBI primers preceded a second-round multiplex PCR. TCRdb reprocessed the multiplex PCR reads via MiXCR and lists one record per CDR3 protein. The sample lists around 400,000 distinct CDR3 sequences; roughly 20% were seen once. From germline, CDR1 is SNHLY and CDR2 FYNNEI. The V gene lost 2 bases and the J gene lost 5 bases, with 12 bases spanning the gap. This CDR3 comprises 14 residues. The source is a woman aged 18 to 35 with stable Graves' hyperthyroidism. This chain uses TRBV2 with TRBJ2-5; a weak D match, TRBD2 (5 bases). Sequenced material: peripheral blood. CDR3 amino acids: CASSEPSGLETQYF. The CDR3 DNA follows: TGTGCCAGCAGTGAACCGTCGGGGTTGGAGACCCAGTACTTC. The full variable domain, in which reference TRBV2 and TRBJ2-5 provide the parts outside the CDR3, is EPEVTQTPSHQVTQMGQEVILRCVPISNHLYFYWYRQILGQKVEFLVSFYNNEISEKSEIFDDQFSVERPDGSNFTLKIRSTKLEDSAMYFCASSEPSGLETQYFGPGTRLLVL.